These T cell receptor beta chains were read from a single sample in a study of T-cell reconstitution after alpha-beta-depleted transplantation in children. TCRdb independently ran MiXCR on the PCR reads; one entry per CDR3 protein. The sample contains about 7,900 distinct CDR3 sequences, around 30% of which appear only once. The starting material was peripheral blood, obtained 60 days after TCRalphabeta/CD19-depleted stem cell transplant. The source of these receptors is a boy under three years old who had a stem cell transplant for SCID, so the T cells may come from the graft donor. Both conserved end residues are part of each CDR3. D genes are given only for firm matches. Rows give clone size only sometimes, using once, few, many, or a class for an expanded clone.

TRBJ1-1,-,few,TRBV12-5,TGTGCTAGTGCCCCTAATTCTGGGTTTATGAACACTGAAGCTTTCTTT,CASAPNSGFMNTEAFF
TRBJ1-6,-,medium-sized,TRBV6-5,TGTGCCAGCAGTTCAAGACAGGAAGCGTATAATTCACCCCTCCACTTT,CASSSRQEAYNSPLHF
TRBJ2-5,-,medium-sized,TRBV12-3/TRBV12-4,TGTGCCAGCAGTTTTTTCAGGGGCGGCCAGTACTTC,CASSFFRGGQYF
TRBJ2-1,TRBD2,-,TRBV12-3/TRBV12-4,TGTGCCAGCAAAAATCTAGCGGGAGGGCCGTCAAGTGAGCAGTTCTTC,CASKNLAGGPSSEQFF
TRBJ2-5,-,-,TRBV5-1,TGCGCCAGCAGCTTGGAGGCAGGGAGGCAAGAGACCCAGTACTTC,CASSLEAGRQETQYF
TRBJ2-7,TRBD2,once,TRBV5-1,TGCGCCAGCAGCTTTACTAGCGGAAATTACGAGCAGTACTTC,CASSFTSGNYEQYF
TRBJ2-1,TRBD1,large,TRBV5-1,TGCGCCAGCAGTTACGACAGGGAACTATACAATGAGCAGTTCTTC,CASSYDRELYNEQFF
TRBJ2-1,TRBD1,medium-sized,TRBV7-3,TGTGCCAGCAGCTTAAGACAGGGGGGCTACAATGAGCAGTTCTTC,CASSLRQGGYNEQFF
TRBJ2-7,-,-,TRBV11-2,TGTGCCAGCAGCAACTCGCTCAGGGGATACGAGCAGTACTTC,CASSNSLRGYEQYF
TRBJ2-7,-,-,TRBV12-3/TRBV12-4,TGTGCCAGCAGTTTAGTGGCTATCGAGCAGTACTTC,CASSLVAIEQYF
TRBJ1-5,-,many,TRBV6-5,TGTGCCAGCAGTATTACAGCCGGAGCCGGGCAGCCCCAGCATTTT,CASSITAGAGQPQHF
TRBJ1-1,TRBD1,many,TRBV5-1,TGCGCCAGCAGCTCCCACAGGGGGGTCATGAACACTGAAGCTTTCTTT,CASSSHRGVMNTEAFF
TRBJ2-5,TRBD2,-,TRBV7-9,TGTGCCAGCAGCTTCCGTGGCGGGAGGGAAGAGACCCAGTACTTC,CASSFRGGREETQYF
TRBJ2-7,-,medium-sized,TRBV7-9,TGTGCCAGCAGCTTACACGGAGCTGCAGGCGAGCAGTACTTC,CASSLHGAAGEQYF
TRBJ2-7,TRBD1,medium-sized,TRBV12-5,TGTGCTAGTGGTTTGAGGGGGCCCTACGAGCAGTACTTC,CASGLRGPYEQYF
TRBJ1-5,-,medium-sized,TRBV7-6,TGTGCCAGCAGCCGAGGTGGCTTTCAGCCCCAGCATTTT,CASSRGGFQPQHF
TRBJ1-4,-,medium-sized,TRBV11-2,TGTGCCAGCAGCCATGACAGTGCAACTAATGAAAAACTGTTTTTT,CASSHDSATNEKLFF
TRBJ1-5,-,medium-sized,TRBV10-3,TGTGCCATCAGTGAGCCCTCGTGCGGCCAGCCCCAGCATTTT,CAISEPSCGQPQHF
TRBJ2-7,-,medium-sized,TRBV7-2,TGTGCCAGCAGCTTAGGGGTCGGGTACGAGCAGTACTTC,CASSLGVGYEQYF
TRBJ2-7,-,-,TRBV10-3,TGTGCCATCAGTGAGTCGAAGGAGGGTCGCTCCTACGAGCAGTACTTC,CAISESKEGRSYEQYF
TRBJ2-1,-,-,TRBV11-3,TGTGCCAGCAGCTTCGACCGAGGTCGAAACTACAATGAGCAGTTCTTC,CASSFDRGRNYNEQFF
TRBJ2-5,TRBD2,few,TRBV6-2/TRBV6-3,TGTGCCACCCGGACTAGCGGGACAGAGACCCAGTACTTC,CATRTSGTETQYF
TRBJ2-7,-,medium-sized,TRBV5-6,TGTGCCAGCGGAGCGGACCCCTACGAGCAGTACTTC,CASGADPYEQYF
TRBJ1-1,-,medium-sized,TRBV18,TGTGCCAGCTCACTTGGGTCCCGTGACACTGAAGCTTTCTTT,CASSLGSRDTEAFF
TRBJ2-5,-,medium-sized,TRBV6-5,TGTGCCAGCAGTTACTCAGGGCAGGGGGGGTCCATAGAGACCCAGTACTTC,CASSYSGQGGSIETQYF
TRBJ2-1,-,-,TRBV5-1,TGCGCCAGCAGCGCCCAGACTAGAAAAAATGAGCAGTTCTTC,CASSAQTRKNEQFF
TRBJ2-1,TRBD2,few,TRBV6-1,TGTGCCAGCAGAACCGGGACTAGCGGGAGTAGTAGTAGGTTCTTC,CASRTGTSGSSSRFF
TRBJ2-3,-,-,TRBV24-1,TGTGCCACCAGTGATTTGCTGGGATATACGCAGTATTTT,CATSDLLGYTQYF
TRBJ2-4,-,few,TRBV27,TGTGCCAGCAGTCGTACAGGGTCGGCATTAGCCAAAAACATTCAGTACTTC,CASSRTGSALAKNIQYF
TRBJ2-5,TRBD2,medium-sized,TRBV24-1,TGTGCCACCGAGAGCGGGGGGGATTGGGAGACCCAGTACTTC,CATESGGDWETQYF
TRBJ1-4,-,medium-sized,TRBV20-1,TGCAGTGCTAGAGATCCCTCGGGTACAACTAATGAAAAACTGTTTTTT,CSARDPSGTTNEKLFF
TRBJ2-1,TRBD1,-,TRBV5-1,TGCGCCAGCAGCCCGGGACAGACCTACAATGAGCAGTTCTTC,CASSPGQTYNEQFF
TRBJ2-7,-,medium-sized,TRBV6-5,TGTGCCAGCAGTTACCTGTCAGCCCGAGGGGCCTACGAGCAGTACTTC,CASSYLSARGAYEQYF
TRBJ1-2,-,many,TRBV7-9,TGTGCCAGCAGCCTAAACCCCGGCTATGGCTACACCTTC,CASSLNPGYGYTF
TRBJ1-2,TRBD1,medium-sized,TRBV20-1,TGCAGTGCGCAGGACAGGGCGAGTTTTTATGGCTACACCTTC,CSAQDRASFYGYTF
TRBJ2-7,TRBD1,medium-sized,TRBV12-3/TRBV12-4,TGTGCCAGCAGTTTCTCGACAGGGATATGGTACGAGCAGTACTTC,CASSFSTGIWYEQYF
TRBJ1-5,TRBD1,many,TRBV7-9,TGTGCCAGCAGCTTAGCGTGGAAGGGACAGAATCAGCCCCAGCATTTT,CASSLAWKGQNQPQHF
TRBJ2-7,-,-,TRBV5-2,TGTGCCAGCGGACCCAGGCTTCACCTCCCCACTGAGACCTACGAGCAGTACTTC,CASGPRLHLPTETYEQYF
TRBJ2-7,-,medium-sized,TRBV3-1,TGTGCCAGCAGCCTATACAGGAGGGACGAGCAGTACTTC,CASSLYRRDEQYF
TRBJ1-5,-,many,TRBV7-9,TGTGCCAGCAGCCCAGATACGAGCAATCAGCCCCAGCATTTT,CASSPDTSNQPQHF
TRBJ2-7,-,medium-sized,TRBV5-1,TGCGCCAGCAGCTTGAATTTTGCTTACGAGCAGTACTTC,CASSLNFAYEQYF
TRBJ2-7,-,once,TRBV6-2/TRBV6-3,TGTGCCAGCAGTTACCCTAACCGGGGGGCGGAGCAGTACTTC,CASSYPNRGAEQYF
TRBJ2-7,-,medium-sized,TRBV7-9,TGTGCCAGCAGCTTAAGACAGGCCCTTTACTACGAGCAGTACTTC,CASSLRQALYYEQYF
TRBJ2-5,TRBD1,-,TRBV5-6,TGTGCCAGCAGCGGACAGGGAGGAGGAGAGCGGGAGACCCAGTACTTC,CASSGQGGGERETQYF
TRBJ2-2,TRBD2,medium-sized,TRBV18,TGTGCCAGCTCAACCCGGGACTACCTACCCGCCGGGGAGCTGTTTTTT,CASSTRDYLPAGELFF
TRBJ2-1,TRBD2,-,TRBV16,TGTGCCAGCTGCCAGCAGGGCCAGCGGGAACACTACAATGAGCAGTTCTTC,CASCQQGQREHYNEQFF
TRBJ2-7,-,-,TRBV5-1,TGCGCCAGCAGCAGGTGGGGGGAGCAGTACTTC,CASSRWGEQYF
TRBJ2-7,-,-,TRBV4-1,TGCGCCAGCAGCCAAGAGTTCGGAGGTACCTACGAGCAGTACTTC,CASSQEFGGTYEQYF
TRBJ1-5,-,many,TRBV18,TGTGCCAGCTCCACCAGAGGGTATAGCAATCAGCCCCAGCATTTT,CASSTRGYSNQPQHF
TRBJ2-7,-,-,TRBV5-1,TGCGCCAGCGGCCCCGGTGGGGCCTCGGAGCAGTACTTC,CASGPGGASEQYF
TRBJ1-3,-,medium-sized,TRBV29-1,TGCAGCGCTAGGGGTTCCTCTGGAAACACCATATATTTT,CSARGSSGNTIYF
TRBJ2-7,TRBD1,few,TRBV28,TGTGCCAGCAGACCGGACAGGATCCACGAGCAGTACTTC,CASRPDRIHEQYF
TRBJ1-2,-,-,TRBV5-5,TGTGCCAGCAGCTCGTGGGGATCGGGCCTCCCCTTTAGAGACGGCTACACCTTC,CASSSWGSGLPFRDGYTF